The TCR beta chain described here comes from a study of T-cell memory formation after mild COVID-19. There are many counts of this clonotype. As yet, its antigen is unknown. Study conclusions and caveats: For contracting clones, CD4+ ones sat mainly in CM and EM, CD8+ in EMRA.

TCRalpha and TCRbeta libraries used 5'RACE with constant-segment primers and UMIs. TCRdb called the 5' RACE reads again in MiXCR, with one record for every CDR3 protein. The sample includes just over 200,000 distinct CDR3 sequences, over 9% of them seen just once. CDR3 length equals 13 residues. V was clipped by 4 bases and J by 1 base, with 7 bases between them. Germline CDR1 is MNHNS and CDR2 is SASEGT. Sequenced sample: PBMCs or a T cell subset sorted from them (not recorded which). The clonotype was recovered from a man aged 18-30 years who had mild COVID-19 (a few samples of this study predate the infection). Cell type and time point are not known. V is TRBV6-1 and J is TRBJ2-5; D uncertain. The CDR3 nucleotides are TGTGCCAGCAGTGGGCAGGTCCAAGAGACCCAGTACTTC. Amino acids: CASSGQVQETQYF.